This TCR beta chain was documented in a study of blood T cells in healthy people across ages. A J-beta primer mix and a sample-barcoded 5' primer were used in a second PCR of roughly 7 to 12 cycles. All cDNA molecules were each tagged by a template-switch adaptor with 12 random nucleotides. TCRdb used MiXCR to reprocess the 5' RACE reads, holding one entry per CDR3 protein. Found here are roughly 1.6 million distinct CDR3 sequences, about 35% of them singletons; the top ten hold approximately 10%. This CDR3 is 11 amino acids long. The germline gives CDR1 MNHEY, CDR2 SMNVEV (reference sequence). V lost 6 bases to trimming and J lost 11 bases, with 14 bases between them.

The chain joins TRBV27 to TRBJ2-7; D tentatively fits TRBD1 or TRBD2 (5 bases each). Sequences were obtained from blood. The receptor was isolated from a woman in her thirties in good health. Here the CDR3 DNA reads TGTGCCAGCAGGTCAGGGACCCATGAGTACTTC. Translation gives CASRSGTHEYF.